Listed below are T cell receptor beta chains from one sample, sequenced in a study of cytomegalovirus exposure and HLA in healthy donors. Some clones are missing from TCRdb's copy, which holds only in-frame ones; the method was immunoSEQ multiplex PCR. The table records roughly 130,000 clones, 80% to 90% of them present only once. Input material: PBMCs. These receptors were taken from a woman aged 18 to 35 in good health and CMV-seropositive. The CDR3 runs from the conserved cysteine through the conserved F or W. A D gene is named only where the DNA matches it firmly. Not every row has a clone size; where given, it reads once, few, many or a size class.

>.|TRBJ2-5|TRBV18|.
TGTGCCAGCTCAAAATGGAGCGGCAACCAAGAGACCCAGTACTTC
CASSKWSGNQETQYF
>.|TRBJ2-5|TRBV7-7|TRBD2
TGTGCCAGCAGCCAGGGACTAGCGGGGACCCAAGAGACCCAGTACTTC
CASSQGLAGTQETQYF
>.|TRBJ2-3|TRBV10-3|TRBD2
TGTGCCATCAGCGTTAGCGGGGAAAGCACAGATACGCAGTATTTT
CAISVSGESTDTQYF
>once|TRBJ2-7|TRBV30|.
TGTGCCTGGAACGCGGGCCGCACTGCCGAGCAGTACTTC
CAWNAGRTAEQYF
>.|TRBJ1-2|TRBV7-9|.
TGTGCCAGCAGCAAGGAGGTGATTAACTATGGCTACACCTTC
CASSKEVINYGYTF
>.|TRBJ2-1|TRBV5-1|TRBD2
TGCGCCAGCAGCTTGGAGGCACTAGCGGGGGGTAATGAGCAGTTCTTC
CASSLEALAGGNEQFF
>.|TRBJ2-3|TRBV9|.
TGTGCCAGCAGCGTAGGGCAGGCTTCGGATACGCAGTATTTT
CASSVGQASDTQYF
>.|TRBJ1-2|TRBV7-2|.
TGTGCCAGCAGCTTATCCGGGGGCTACACCTTC
CASSLSGGYTF
>once|TRBJ2-5|TRBV7-2|.
TGTGCCAGCAGCCCACAGTGGAGGGGGACCCAGTACTTC
CASSPQWRGTQYF
>.|TRBJ2-7|TRBV2|TRBD1
TGTGCCGGCATGAAGGGGACAGGGGAGCCCTACGAGCAGTACTTC
CAGMKGTGEPYEQYF
>.|TRBJ1-1|TRBV29-1|TRBD1
TGCAGCCCCGTGAGAGGGGGCTTAGCTTTCTTT
CSPVRGGLAFF
>once|TRBJ1-1|TRBV6-5|.
TGTGCCAGCAGTCAAGGGGTTGAGAAAACTGAAGCTTTCTTT
CASSQGVEKTEAFF
>.|TRBJ2-2|TRBV5-1|TRBD2
TGCGCCAGCAGCTTCGGACTAGCGGGGGCTGAGAACACCGGGGAGCTGTTTTTT
CASSFGLAGAENTGELFF
>few|TRBJ2-2|TRBV10-1|.
TGCGCCAGCAGTGCGGACAGTCAGGTCGGGGAGCTGTTTTTT
CASSADSQVGELFF
>.|TRBJ2-2|TRBV19|TRBD2
TGTGCCAGTAGTATAGATCGGGGGGGGGCGAGCACCGGGGAGCTGTTTTTT
CASSIDRGGASTGELFF
>.|TRBJ1-3|TRBV4-1|.
TGCGCCAGCAGCAAAGGGATCGATCAGGGAATAGGAAACACCATATATTTT
CASSKGIDQGIGNTIYF
>.|TRBJ1-1|TRBV29-1|.
TGCAGCGCCCTTCCACAGGATACTGAAGCTTTCTTT
CSALPQDTEAFF
>.|TRBJ1-3|TRBV19|.
TGTGCCAGTAGTGACAGGCAAAGGTCTGGAAACACCATATATTTT
CASSDRQRSGNTIYF
>.|TRBJ2-1|TRBV27|.
TGTGCCAGCAGTTTGAGTCTAGCGTTCGAGGACAATGAGCAGTTCTTC
CASSLSLAFEDNEQFF
>.|TRBJ1-4|TRBV23-1|.
TGCGCCAGCAGTCCCCGGAGGGTTCATTATGAAAAACTGTTTTTT
CASSPRRVHYEKLFF
>.|TRBJ2-3|TRBV5-1|.
TGCGCCAGCAGCTTGGGGGGCGGCCGCACAGATACGCAGTATTTT
CASSLGGGRTDTQYF
>few|TRBJ2-1|TRBV4-1|TRBD2
TGCGCCAGCAGCCAACACGGACTAGCGGGGAAAAATGAGCAGTTCTTC
CASSQHGLAGKNEQFF
>.|TRBJ1-2|TRBV2|.
TGTGCCAGCAACGGACAGCGAGTAAACTATGGCTACACCTTC
CASNGQRVNYGYTF
>.|TRBJ2-5|TRBV28|.
TGTGCCAGCAGTTTAGCGGGGAAACAGACCCAGTACTTC
CASSLAGKQTQYF
>.|TRBJ1-3|TRBV7-8|.
TGTGCCAGCAGCTTATTAGGGGTCTCTGGAAACACCATATATTTT
CASSLLGVSGNTIYF
>.|TRBJ1-2|TRBV10-1|TRBD1
TGCGCCAGCAGTGAGAGTTTGGGGACAGGGAAGGGCTATGGCTACACCTTC
CASSESLGTGKGYGYTF
>.|TRBJ1-2|TRBV7-9|.
TGTTCCAGCAGCCCAGGGGCATATGGCTACACCTTC
CSSSPGAYGYTF
>.|TRBJ2-2|TRBV19|.
TGTGCCAGTAGCATAGGCGGGGTACGTGGGGAGCTGTTTTTT
CASSIGGVRGELFF
>few|TRBJ1-4|TRBV19|.
TGTGCCAGTAGTCGGGTCGAGAATGAAAAACTGTTTTTT
CASSRVENEKLFF
>.|TRBJ1-5|TRBV12-5|.
TGTGCTAGTGGTCCCCCCGGGGGAAGCGGTCAGCCCCAGCATTTT
CASGPPGGSGQPQHF
>.|TRBJ1-6|TRBV5-1|.
TGCGCCAGCAGCTTGGGGGGGGTTTACTCCTATAATTCACCCCTCCACTTT
CASSLGGVYSYNSPLHF
>.|TRBJ2-5|TRBV2|TRBD2
TGTGCCAGCAGTGGACTAGCGGGGGCACAAGAGACCCAGTACTTC
CASSGLAGAQETQYF
>.|TRBJ2-3|TRBV9|.
TGTGCCAGCAGCGTAGAAGGGGCCGCCACAGATACGCAGTATTTT
CASSVEGAATDTQYF
>.|TRBJ2-1|TRBV7-3|.
TGTGCCAGCAGCTTGGGTCCAGGGCCGGTAGATGAGCAGTTCTTC
CASSLGPGPVDEQFF
>.|TRBJ1-5|TRBV2|TRBD1
TGTGCCAGCAGTGGACGACAGGGGCGGAATCAGCCCCAGCATTTT
CASSGRQGRNQPQHF